A single sample gave rise to the 22 T cell receptor beta chains below, sequenced in a study of CD8 T cells in ankylosing spondylitis (dated by TCRdb to the late 2010s). Library generation was performed with 5' RACE. Sequencing instrument: Illumina HiSeq 2500. TCRdb ran its own pipeline on the public reads, namely fastp trimming at Q25 and MiXCR clone calling, and kept in-frame beta chains. One record per CDR3 amino acid sequence lists the most common genes and DNA. The sample table shows some 250,000 distinct CDR3 sequences, and roughly a quarter are seen once. In total, the top ten clones hold over 0.55% of the sample. The sample taken for sequencing was blood, either unsorted or a sorted T cell fraction (not recorded which). The receptors here all came from a male donor with ankylosing spondylitis or in good health (not recorded which).

This clonotype was counted at least ten times. V gene TRBV2 combines with J gene TRBJ2-2; the D gene could be TRBD1 or TRBD2 (7 bases each). The V gene's germline CDR1 is SNHLY and CDR2 FYNNEI. The V end lost 7 bases, the J end lost 4 bases, and 16 bases lay between the germline ends. The CDR3 is made up of 15 amino acids. CDR3 region: CASKGSGGGTGELFF. DNA of the CDR3: TGTGCCAGCAAAGGTTCAGGGGGGGGCACCGGGGAGCTGTTTTTT.

This clonotype came up many times. The chain is built from TRBV29-1 and TRBJ2-7; D is unresolved. Deletions cut 4 bases from V and 5 bases from J, with 9 bases between. Germline V gives CDR1 SQVTM, CDR2 ANQGSEA. This CDR3 spans 11 amino acids. CDR3 in DNA: TGCAGCGTTGTTTGGTTCAACGAGCAGTACTTC. This gives the protein CSVVWFNEQYF.

The CDR3 DNA reads TGCGCCAGCAGCTTTTCCGGGGTCCACAATGAGCAGTTCTTC. Translation gives CASSFSGVHNEQFF. This chain uses TRBV5-1 with TRBJ2-1; perhaps TRBD2 as D (5 bases). The V and J ends lost 2 bases and 5 bases respectively, with 11 bases between them. The CDR3 loop spans 14 amino acids. Germline CDR1 and CDR2: SGHRS and YFSETQ.

This chain uses TRBV20-1 with TRBJ2-7; D tentatively reads TRBD1 or TRBD2 (6 bases each). The germline gives CDR1 DFQATT, CDR2 SNEGSKA (reference sequence). The CDR3 covers 12 residues. This CDR3 reads CSAGPGGDEQYF. CDR3 DNA sequence: TGCAGCGCCGGGCCCGGGGGCGACGAGCAGTACTTC.

The sample holds many counts of this clonotype. The V and J genes are TRBV20-1 and TRBJ2-3, with TRBD2 matching over 15 bases. The germline V gene has CDR1 DFQATT and CDR2 SNEGSKA (reference sequence). CDR3 length equals 17 residues. The ends lost 1 base at V and 3 bases at J; junction bases unmatched: 5. The CDR3 loop is CSARAGGLAGGTDTQYF. The CDR3 nucleotides are TGCAGTGCTAGAGCGGGGGGACTAGCGGGGGGTACAGATACGCAGTATTTT.

The V and J genes are TRBV6-1 and TRBJ1-6; 9 bases map to TRBD1. The V gene end was trimmed by 6 bases and the J gene end by 10 bases; junction bases not matched to a gene: 13. Germline V gives CDR1 MNHNS, CDR2 SASEGT. This CDR3 region has 16 residues. CDR3 nucleotides: TGTGCCAGCAGCAGACCTCCGGGACAGGGTGGATCACCCCTCCACTTT. Protein: CASSRPPGQGGSPLHF.

The rearrangement joins TRBV12-3 or TRBV12-4 to TRBJ2-1, with D possibly TRBD1 on 5 matching bases. The CDR3 contains 12 residues. V was pared by 6 bases and J by 7 bases, with 10 bases between. The CDR3 region is CASRRRGNEQFF. The CDR3 coding sequence is TGTGCCAGCAGGAGAAGGGGAAATGAGCAGTTCTTC.

As for this clonotype: Relative to the germline gene, one junction end is altered; a read error may explain this. The CDR3 DNA reads TGCGCCAGCAGTGAGTCAGACGGGACAGGGGGCCGATTGGTCTTC. This translates into CASSESDGTGGRLVF. The chain links TRBV10-1 to TRBJ2-1; 12 nucleotides line up with TRBD1. The CDR3 consists of 15 residues. Per germline, CDR1 WNHNN and CDR2 SYGVQD (reference sequence).

The chain has TRBV18 and TRBJ1-2; the D gene is possibly TRBD1 (6 bases). The germline CDR1 and CDR2 sequences are KGHSH and LQKENI. The CDR3 is 15 residues long. The V end was cut by 0 bases, the J end by 5 bases, with 13 bases between. CDR3 DNA: TGTGCCAGCTCACCACCGGGGCAGGGGTGGTATGGCTACACCTTC. It yields the protein CASSPPGQGWYGYTF.

V usage is TRBV28 and J usage is TRBJ2-7; TRBD1 matches at 9 bases. Trimming at V came to 4 bases and at J to 2 bases, leaving 3 bases not matched to a gene. The CDR3 extends over 14 amino acids. Germline-derived CDR1 and CDR2 are MDHEN and SYDVKM. The DNA for the CDR3 is TGTGCCAGCAGTTCGGGACAGGGTCCCTACGAGCAGTACTTC. It is translated as CASSSGQGPYEQYF.

This clonotype has at least ten counts. The V gene is TRBV5-1, the J gene TRBJ1-1; 7 bases line up with TRBD1. The V and J ends lost 6 bases and 1 base, in that order; junction bases with no gene match: 12. CDR1 is SGHRS and CDR2 is YFSETQ in the germline V gene. The CDR3 covers 16 residues. The CDR3 DNA follows: TGCGCCAGCACCTTCCGCCCGGGACAGAAGAACACTGAAGCTTTCTTT. This codes for CASTFRPGQKNTEAFF.

This rearrangement joins TRBV4-2 to TRBJ2-5; D might be TRBD1 (6 bases). Germline V lookup: CDR1 LGHNA, CDR2 YNFKEQ. V lost 3 bases and J 2 bases, leaving 13 bases between the germline ends. This CDR3 is 15 amino acids long. CDR3 DNA sequence: TGTGCCAGCAGCCACGGACGGGACATACAAGAGACCCAGTACTTC. The encoded protein is CASSHGRDIQETQYF.

This clonotype has ten or more counts. V usage is TRBV4-1 and J usage is TRBJ1-2; maybe TRBD1 (5 bases). Germline V gives CDR1 MGHRA, CDR2 YSYEKL. V lost 1 base to trimming and J lost 4 bases, with 19 bases between them. The CDR3 is 17 amino acids. CDR3 nucleotides: TGCGCCAGCAGCCAAGTAGTCCGGTTAGGCAGGGCCTATGGCTACACCTTC. It codes for CASSQVVRLGRAYGYTF.

V usage is TRBV7-2 and J usage is TRBJ2-4; D remains ambiguous. Germline CDR1 and CDR2: SGHTA and FQGNSA. This CDR3 contains 14 residues. Between the trimmed V and J ends, which lost 5 bases and 1 base, there was a span of 9 bases. The CDR3 region is CASSDDLAKNIQYF. CDR3 sequence (DNA): TGTGCCAGCAGCGATGATCTGGCCAAAAACATTCAGTACTTC. Drawing the rest from reference TRBV7-2 and TRBJ2-4, the complete variable domain is GAGVSQSPSNKVTEKGKDVELRCDPISGHTALYWYRQSLGQGLEFLIYFQGNSAPDKSGLPSDRFSAERTGGSVSTLTIQRTQQEDSAVYLCASSDDLAKNIQYFGAGTRLSVL.

This clonotype appeared many times. The V call is TRBV10-3, the J call TRBJ2-3; D unclear. The CDR3 is made up of 10 amino acids. V was cut by 10 bases and J by 9 bases, with 11 bases left in between. The germline V gene has CDR1 ENHRY and CDR2 SYGVKD. The CDR3 DNA sequence: TGTGCCACCATCTTGAGCACGCAGTATTTT. Translation: CATILSTQYF.

This clonotype was counted only a few times. The chain combines TRBV19 with TRBJ2-3; the D gene is possibly TRBD1 (5 bases). Germline V gene lookup returns CDR1 LNHDA and CDR2 SQIVND (reference sequence). The CDR3 spans 15 residues. Trimming pared 1 base from V and 3 bases from J, leaving 11 bases between. CDR3 in DNA: TGTGCCAGTAGTATAGGACAGAAGGGAACAGATACGCAGTATTTT. Translation gives CASSIGQKGTDTQYF.

Only a few counts were recorded for this clonotype. V gene TRBV12-3 or TRBV12-4 combines with J gene TRBJ2-7; 11 bases match TRBD1. The CDR3 has 15 amino acids. V trimming: 6 bases; J trimming: 4 bases; junction bases outside the gene matches: 8. As DNA, the CDR3 is TGTGCCAGCAGCAACGTTGGGGACAGGGGGTACGAGCAGTACTTC. Translating gives CASSNVGDRGYEQYF.

This clonotype was recorded at least ten times. This chain joins TRBV5-5 and TRBJ1-6, with D tentatively TRBD1 (6 bases). This CDR3 has 15 amino acids. The V gene lost 0 bases and the J gene lost 5 bases, with 9 bases spanning the gap. From germline, CDR1 is SGHKS and CDR2 YYEKEE (reference sequence). The CDR3 sequence is CASSLGGGHNSPLHF. The CDR3 coding sequence is TGTGCCAGCAGCTTGGGCGGGGGCCATAATTCACCCCTCCACTTT.

In its sample, this clonotype was seen many times. This chain joins TRBV28 and TRBJ2-1, with D perhaps TRBD2 (6 bases). This CDR3 has 16 amino acids. Germline loops: CDR1 MDHEN, CDR2 SYDVKM. Trimming cost V 8 bases and J 4 bases, with 21 bases left between them. CDR3 amino acids: CASPPPGDTPYNEQFF. Here the CDR3 DNA reads TGTGCCAGCCCTCCCCCGGGAGACACTCCGTACAATGAGCAGTTCTTC.

The chain links TRBV7-8 to TRBJ2-5, with D possibly called TRBD1 or TRBD2 (5 bases each). V was pared by 1 base and J by 7 bases, with 22 bases between. CDR1 and CDR2 (germline): SGHVS, FQNEAQ. The CDR3 has 17 residues. The CDR3 region has the DNA TGTGCCAGCAGCTTAGTAGGATTTGTGGGGGAGATTGGGACCCAGTACTTC. It specifies CASSLVGFVGEIGTQYF.

This clonotype has at least ten counts. The chain has TRBV12-3 or TRBV12-4 and TRBJ1-6; no reliable D call. CDR3 length: 12 amino acids. Between the trimmed V and J ends, which lost 7 bases and 10 bases, there was a span of 11 bases. The CDR3 nucleotides are TGTGCCAGCACCTCGATTGGGTCACCCCTCCACTTT. This sequence encodes CASTSIGSPLHF.

This clonotype has a count of ten or more. The chain is built from TRBV6-2 or TRBV6-3 and TRBJ2-5; TRBD2 aligns across 16 bases. The CDR3 consists of 18 residues. Per the germline V gene, CDR1 is MNHEY and CDR2 is SVGEGT. V was clipped by 6 bases and J by 7 bases; unmatched bases: 14. CDR3 sequence: CASRFRGTSGGARLTQYF. Here the CDR3 DNA reads TGTGCCAGCAGGTTCCGCGGGACTAGCGGGGGGGCCCGGTTGACCCAGTACTTC.